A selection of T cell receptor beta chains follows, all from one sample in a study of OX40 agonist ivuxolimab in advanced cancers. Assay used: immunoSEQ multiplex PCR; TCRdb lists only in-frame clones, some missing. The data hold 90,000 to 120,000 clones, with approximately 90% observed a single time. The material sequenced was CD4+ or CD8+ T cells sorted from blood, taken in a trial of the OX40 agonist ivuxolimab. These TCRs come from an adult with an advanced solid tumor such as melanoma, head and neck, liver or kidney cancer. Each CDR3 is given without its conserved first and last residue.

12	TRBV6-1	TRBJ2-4	ASSGQGAGNIQY
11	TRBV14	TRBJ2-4	ASSQDSKNIQY
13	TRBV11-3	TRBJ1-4	ASSLSPATNEKLF
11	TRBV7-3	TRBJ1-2	ASSPGQGTGYT
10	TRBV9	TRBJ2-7	ASSPNSYEQY
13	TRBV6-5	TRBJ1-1	ASSSLTGEGTEAF
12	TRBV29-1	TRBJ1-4	SVGQDRGNEKLF
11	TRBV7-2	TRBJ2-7	ASSFAASYEQY
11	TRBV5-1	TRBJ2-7	ASSPGSAHEQY
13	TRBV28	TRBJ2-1	ASSLAGREFDEQF
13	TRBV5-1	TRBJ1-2	ASSLAGDRANGYT
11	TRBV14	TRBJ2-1	ASSQMAYNEQF
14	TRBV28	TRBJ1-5	ASSLSAGGSNQPQH
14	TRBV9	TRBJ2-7	ASSAFGTTSAYEQY
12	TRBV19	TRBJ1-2	ASSIDLGSRGYT
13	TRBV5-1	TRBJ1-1	ASSSTIRRDTEAF
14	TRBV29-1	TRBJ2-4	SVEKVARLAKNIQY
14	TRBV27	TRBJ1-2	ASSLSRDGSIYGYT
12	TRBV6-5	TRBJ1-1	ASSYSKDTGGVF
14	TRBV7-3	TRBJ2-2	ASSRQAIQNTGELF
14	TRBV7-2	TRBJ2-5	ASSLRPGDRQETQY
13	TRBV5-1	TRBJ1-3	ASSPVPGSGNTIY
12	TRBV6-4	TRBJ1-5	ASSDSPGDQPQH
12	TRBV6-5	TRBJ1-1	ASSYRDPQVEAF
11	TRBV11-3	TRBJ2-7	ASSLGPLYEQY
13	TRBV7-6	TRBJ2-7	ASSLAFGPQSEQY
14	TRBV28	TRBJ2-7	ASSLGGGTVTYEQY
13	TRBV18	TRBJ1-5	ASSPQGEGRQPQH
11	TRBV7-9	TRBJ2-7	ASGQGGRNEQY
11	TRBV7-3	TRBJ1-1	ASSLLGQQEAF
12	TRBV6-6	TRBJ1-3	ASITGESGNTIY
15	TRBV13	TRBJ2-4	ASSLWTESLAKNIQY
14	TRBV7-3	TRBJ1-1	ASSPGGEAGRTEAF
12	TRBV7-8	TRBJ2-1	ASSLDRGRNEQF
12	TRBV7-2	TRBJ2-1	ASSLGVTRNEQF
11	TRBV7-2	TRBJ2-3	ASLLAGVDTQY
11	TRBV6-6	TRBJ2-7	ASGLAGRHEQY
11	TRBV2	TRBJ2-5	ASTAGPEETQY
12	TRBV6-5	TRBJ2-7	ASSLNRGLYEQY
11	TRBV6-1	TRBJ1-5	ASSEAGRQPQH
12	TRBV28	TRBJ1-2	ASRSGSPLGGYT
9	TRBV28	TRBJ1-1	ASSFQGRAF
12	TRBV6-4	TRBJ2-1	ASRTTSGSVEQF
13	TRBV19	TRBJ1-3	ASSRGDTSGNTIY
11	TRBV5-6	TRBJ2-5	ASSFGEQETQY
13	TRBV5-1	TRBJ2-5	ASSLSGTGRETQY
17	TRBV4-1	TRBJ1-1	ASSQDWWTGGLAGPEAF
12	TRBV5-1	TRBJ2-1	ASSMADPYNEQF
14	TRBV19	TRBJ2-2	ASSRIPGQHTGELF
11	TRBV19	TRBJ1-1	ASSRSRVTEAF
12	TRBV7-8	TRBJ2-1	ASSLAQGGSSQF
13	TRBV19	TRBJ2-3	ASSMAGTGPDTQY
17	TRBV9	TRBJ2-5	ASSTRDSGRGSAIETQY
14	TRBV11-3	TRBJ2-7	ASSLGAGGPEYEQY
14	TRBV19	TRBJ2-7	ASSTRGTSGSHEQY
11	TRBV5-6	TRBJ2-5	ASSRDPVGTQY
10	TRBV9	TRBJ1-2	ASERENYGYT
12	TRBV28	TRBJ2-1	ASSVSGTTNQQF
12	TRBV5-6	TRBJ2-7	ASSLGQVNYEQY
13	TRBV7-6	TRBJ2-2	ASSLGGQNTGELF